Below, 18 T cell receptor beta chains from the same sample are listed, as sequenced in a study of T cells in women clearing cervical HPV infection (dated by TCRdb to 2016 to 2019). Library generation was performed with the immunoSEQ multiplex PCR assay. TCRdb obtained this table from immuneACCESS and retained in-frame rearrangements with V and J assigned. These tables miss some clones; where compared with another copy, unresolved V genes account for less than half of the shortfall, and the remainder is unexplained. This sample's records show roughly 30,000 clones. Of the sample, roughly 8.4% falls within the top ten clones. The sample comprised blood buffy coat. These receptors originate from a woman aged 18-70 years with a cervical HPV16 infection that either progressed to CIN3+ or cleared (not recorded which).

Regarding this clone: Read coverage stops 3 residues before the CDR3 terminus; the germline J gene supplies the remainder. The same CDR3 arises from other DNA sequences in this sample as well. The V gene is TRBV2, the J gene TRBJ2-2; D uncertain. Germline assignment: CDR1 SNHLY and CDR2 FYNNEI. The V gene lost 8 bases and the J gene lost 5 bases, with 15 bases spanning the gap. CDR3 length equals 14 residues. CDR3: CASALSYVTGELFF. The CDR3 bases that were read are TGTGCCAGCGCCCTATCCTACGTTACCGGGGAG.

Concerning this clone: The missing CDR3 end, 3 residues past where the read stops, is filled in from the germline J gene. This chain joins TRBV10-3 and TRBJ2-1; maybe TRBD2 (7 bases). CDR3 length: 15 amino acids. The V and J ends lost 7 bases and 4 bases respectively, with 17 bases between them. The germline gives CDR1 ENHRY, CDR2 SYGVKD. CDR3 region: CAIINEGGTYNEQFF. Incomplete CDR3 DNA: TGTGCCATCATTAACGAGGGGGGGACATACAATGAG.

As concerns this clone: The DNA ends 3 residues before the CDR3 does, and the rest of the CDR3 is filled in from the germline J gene. The V and J genes are TRBV11-3 and TRBJ2-3; no clear D gene. CDR3 length equals 12 residues. Between the trimmed V and J ends, which lost 4 bases and 1 base, there was a span of 3 bases. From germline, CDR1 is SGHNT and CDR2 YENEEA. The CDR3 loop is CASSSGTDTQYF. CDR3 DNA (partial): TGTGCCAGCAGCTCCGGCACAGATACG.

In the case of this clone: The CDR3 extends 3 residues past the end of the read, so its final part is completed from the germline J gene. V is TRBV7-9 and J is TRBJ1-2, with 9 bases that match TRBD1. This CDR3 spans 14 amino acids. CDR1 SEHNR and CDR2 FQNEAQ come from the germline V gene (reference sequence). The CDR3 loop is CASSHPTGGGGYTF. Incomplete CDR3 DNA: TGTGCCAGCAGCCATCCGACAGGGGGAGGGGGC.

Concerning this clone itself: The CDR3 end falls 3 residues outside the read, so it is completed with the germline J gene. The same CDR3 is also encoded by other DNA sequences in this sample. This rearrangement joins TRBV2 to TRBJ2-1, with D uncertain. The CDR3 runs to 14 residues. Germline CDR1 and CDR2: SNHLY and FYNNEI. With 4 bases removed from V and 7 bases from J, the gap between germline ends came to 14 bases. The CDR3 spells CASSGTLVLNEQFF. The sequenced CDR3 bases are TGTGCCAGCAGTGGAACTCTCGTACTTAATGAG. Using reference TRBV2 and TRBJ2-1 for the parts outside the CDR3, the full variable domain is EPEVTQTPSHQVTQMGQEVILRCVPISNHLYFYWYRQILGQKVEFLVSFYNNEISEKSEIFDDQFSVERPDGSNFTLKIRSTKLEDSAMYFCASSGTLVLNEQFFGPGTRLTVL.

Comments on this clone: The CDR3 end is not reached by the read, which stops 3 residues before it; the germline J gene fills it in. This sequence joins TRBV5-5 and TRBJ2-2; 7 nucleotides agree with TRBD1. This CDR3 spans 14 amino acids. Trimming at V came to 0 bases and at J to 4 bases, leaving 0 bases not matched to a gene. CDR1 and CDR2 (germline): SGHKS, YYEKEE (reference sequence). The CDR3 DNA, read in part, is TGTGCCAGCAGCTTGGCAGGGGGCACCGGGGAG. Amino acid sequence: CASSLAGGTGE. The full CDR3 protein reads CASSLAGGTGELFF.

For this clone: The CDR3 goes on 3 residues after the read ends, and that part is filled in from the germline J gene. The chain recombines TRBV7-9 with TRBJ2-1; 8 bases agree with TRBD2. The junction had 10 bases not matched to a gene; V was cut back by 5 bases and J by 7 bases. Germline V lookup: CDR1 SEHNR, CDR2 FQNEAQ (reference sequence). The CDR3 contains 15 residues. The CDR3 sequence: CASSPGTSVSNEQFF. CDR3 DNA (partial): TGTGCCAGCAGCCCCGGGACTAGTGTTTCGAATGAG.

A word on this clone: From the germline J gene comes the end of the CDR3, since the read stops 3 residues before it. The chain recombines TRBV7-9 with TRBJ1-2, with a weak D call TRBD1 (5 bases). CDR1 is SEHNR and CDR2 is FQNEAQ in the germline V gene (reference sequence). The CDR3 is 15 amino acids. The CDR3 sequence: CASSGPERGTGDYTF. The sequenced part of the CDR3 DNA is TGTGCCAGCAGCGGCCCGGAGCGGGGGACGGGGGAC.

Of note for this clone: The missing CDR3 end, 3 residues past where the read stops, is filled in from the germline J gene. The J gene is TRBJ2-3, the V gene TRBV2; D unclear. Germline-derived CDR1 and CDR2 are SNHLY and FYNNEI. The CDR3 is 14 residues long. The CDR3 DNA, read in part, is TGTGCCAGCAGAAAAGGGCTTAGTGGAGAGACG. This translates into CASRKGLSGET. The CDR3 reads in full as CASRKGLSGETQYF.

To note about this clone: The CDR3 end is not reached by the read, which stops 3 residues before it; the germline J gene fills it in. This chain joins TRBV14 and TRBJ2-5, with 7 bases fitting TRBD2. CDR3 size: 14 residues. The germline CDR1 and CDR2 sequences are SGHDN and FVKESK. The trim removed 8 bases at V and 5 bases at J, leaving 11 bases unmatched. The chain's CDR3 is CASQRAGDWETQYF. Partial CDR3 DNA: TGTGCCAGCCAAAGGGCGGGAGATTGGGAGACC.

Comment on this clone: The read terminates 3 residues before the CDR3 end, so the remaining end is supplied by the germline J gene. The V and J genes are TRBV14 and TRBJ1-2; possibly TRBD1 for D (5 bases). The V gene's germline CDR1 is SGHDN and CDR2 FVKESK. CDR3 size: 11 residues. CDR3 sequence: CASSQGGGYTF. The covered CDR3 bases are TGTGCCAGCAGCCAAGGGGGCGGC.

As to this clone: The same CDR3 is also encoded by other DNA sequences in this sample. The CDR3 DNA, read in part, is TGTGCCAGCTCACCCGGGACTTACTCCTACAATGAG. Encoded protein: CASSPGTYSYNE. The entire CDR3 protein reads CASSPGTYSYNEQFF. V and J are TRBV18 and TRBJ2-1; D perhaps matches TRBD2 (6 bases). Read sequence stops 3 residues before the CDR3 end, and the germline J gene provides the missing end. The CDR3 covers 15 residues. The germline gives CDR1 KGHSH, CDR2 LQKENI. V shed 3 bases and J shed 0 bases, with 9 bases lying between them. Full variable domain (outside the CDR3, taken from reference TRBV18 and TRBJ2-1): NAGVMQNPRHLVRRRGQEARLRCSPMKGHSHVYWYRQLPEEGLKFMVYLQKENIIDESGMPKERFSAEFPKEGPSILRIQQVVRGDSAAYFCASSPGTYSYNEQFFGPGTRLTVL.

Note on this clone: The CDR3 extends 3 residues past the end of the read, so its final part is completed from the germline J gene. The same CDR3 can be traced to other DNA sequences in this sample. This rearrangement joins TRBV13 to TRBJ1-3; 8 nucleotides agree with TRBD1. This CDR3 contains 15 residues. The germline V gene encodes CDR1 PRHDT and CDR2 FYEKMQ (reference sequence). CDR3 in amino acids: CASSPGQDLSETIYF. The sequenced part of the CDR3 DNA is TGTGCCAGCAGCCCGGGACAGGATCTTTCGGAGACT.

Remarks on this clone: The CDR3 extends 3 residues past the end of the read, so its final part is completed from the germline J gene. This chain links TRBV7-9 with TRBJ1-2, with 8 bases fitting TRBD1. The CDR3 covers 15 residues. The V gene's germline CDR1 is SEHNR and CDR2 FQNEAQ (reference sequence). CDR3 DNA, as far as it was read: TGTGCCAGCATCTCGGGACAGGACCCCGTCAATGAC. This sequence encodes CASISGQDPVND. The CDR3 reads in full as CASISGQDPVNDYTF.

Note on this clone: Read data end 3 residues before the CDR3 end; the end is taken from the germline J gene. V usage is TRBV30 and J usage is TRBJ1-2; no clear D gene. Germline V gene sequence: CDR1 GTSNPN, CDR2 SVGIG (reference sequence). The CDR3 totals 12 residues. The CDR3 DNA, read in part, is TGTGCCTGGAGTCCGGGGATTCGGGGC. It yields the protein CAWSPGIRG. The complete CDR3 reads CAWSPGIRGYTF.

Concerning this clone itself: The read halts 3 residues ahead of the CDR3 end, with the missing end drawn from the germline J gene. The rearrangement uses TRBV7-9 and TRBJ1-3, with a possible D match to TRBD1 (5 bases). The CDR3 contains 15 residues. Germline loops: CDR1 SEHNR, CDR2 FQNEAQ (reference sequence). V dropped 5 bases and J dropped 4 bases, with 15 bases sitting between them. CDR3 residues: CASSPTGGGGNTIYF. CDR3 DNA (partial): TGTGCCAGCAGCCCAACCGGGGGAGGAGGAAACACC.

Comments on this clone: From the germline J gene comes the end of the CDR3, since the read stops 3 residues before it. The rearrangement uses TRBV6-2 or TRBV6-3 and TRBJ2-7; 11 nucleotides align to TRBD1. Losses at the gene ends were 2 bases for V and 3 bases for J; bases not matched to a gene: 0. CDR1 is MNHEY and CDR2 is SVGEGT in the germline V gene. The CDR3 sequence is 14 residues long. The CDR3 protein is CASSYGTGGYEQYF. The covered CDR3 bases are TGTGCCAGCAGTTACGGGACAGGGGGCTACGAG.

Of note for this clone: The CDR3 end lies 3 residues beyond the end of the read and is filled in from the germline J gene. The V call is TRBV5-1, the J call TRBJ1-2; perhaps TRBD1 as D (5 bases). Germline CDR1 reads SGHRS; CDR2 reads YFSETQ. The CDR3 runs 15 residues. The ends were cut back, 4 bases at V and 5 bases at J, with 18 bases in the middle. Incomplete CDR3 DNA: TGCGCCAGCAGCCCGGACATGATCACCCTGTATGGC. Protein product: CASSPDMITLYG. The full CDR3 reads CASSPDMITLYGYTF.